A selection of T cell receptor beta chains follows, all from one sample in a study of blood T cell repertoires in COVID-19. Assay: immunoSEQ multiplex PCR; the TCRdb copy retains only in-frame clones and omits some. The table records 200,000 to 250,000 clones, around 90% of them present only once. The sequencing sample was made of peripheral blood. Every receptor here comes from a young man with COVID-19, enrolled during active disease. CDR3s include the opening cysteine and the closing phenylalanine or tryptophan. D genes are given only for firm matches. A clone size is listed for some rows: how often the clone was seen (once, few, many), or a class if it is expanded.

D	size	V	J	DNA	CDR3
TRBD1	.	TRBV6-5	TRBJ1-3	TGTGCCAGCCGACAGGGCGAAGCTGGAAACACCATATATTTT	CASRQGEAGNTIYF
.	.	TRBV19	TRBJ1-5	TGTGCCAGTAGTGATCTGGGGGCGCGAGATCAGCCCCAGCATTTT	CASSDLGARDQPQHF
.	.	TRBV18	TRBJ2-7	TGTGCCAGCTCACCACTGACGGGATCCTACGAGCAGTACTTC	CASSPLTGSYEQYF
.	.	TRBV7-2	TRBJ1-1	TGTGCCAGCAGCTTCCTCGCCGGCGGGGGGAGGAACACTGAAGCTTTCTTT	CASSFLAGGGRNTEAFF
.	.	TRBV9	TRBJ1-1	TGTGCCAGCAGCGCATTGCTTGTCCAGGAGGGAGGCACTGAAGCTTTCTTT	CASSALLVQEGGTEAFF
TRBD1	.	TRBV24-1	TRBJ1-2	TGTGCCACCAGTGATTTGCGCGCCGGGACAGCTTATGGCTACACCTTC	CATSDLRAGTAYGYTF
.	.	TRBV24-1	TRBJ2-2	TGTGCCACCAGTGATTTGCTAGCCGGGGAGCTGTTTTTT	CATSDLLAGELFF
.	.	TRBV28	TRBJ1-1	TGTGCCAGCAGTCGACAGAACACTGAAGCTTTCTTT	CASSRQNTEAFF
TRBD1	.	TRBV5-1	TRBJ2-2	TGCGCCAGCAGCCCCGGGACAGGAGAGACCGGGGAGCTGTTTTTT	CASSPGTGETGELFF
TRBD1	.	TRBV6-1	TRBJ1-1	TGTGCCAGCAGTGATGACAGGGGCGGCACTGAAGCTTTCTTT	CASSDDRGGTEAFF
TRBD2	.	TRBV7-3	TRBJ2-2	TGTGCCAGCAGCCCCGGACTAGCGGGAGTAGGGACCGGGGAGCTGTTTTTT	CASSPGLAGVGTGELFF
.	many	TRBV7-2	TRBJ2-7	TGTGCCAGCAGCTTCACCCAACCGGGACTGGGGGAGAACGAGCAGTACTTC	CASSFTQPGLGENEQYF
TRBD1	.	TRBV3-1/TRBV3-2	TRBJ1-2	TGTGCCAGCAGCAGTCTCAACAGGGGCTTTTCCTATGGCTACACCTTC	CASSSLNRGFSYGYTF
.	.	TRBV29-1	TRBJ2-5	TGCAGCGTTGAATTGGACATTCAAGAGACCCAGTACTTC	CSVELDIQETQYF
.	.	TRBV29-1	TRBJ1-2	TGCAGCGTAGGACCGGGACACCAACACCGTAACTATGGCTACACCTTC	CSVGPGHQHRNYGYTF
.	.	TRBV13	TRBJ1-6	TGTGCCAGCAGCCCCCTCCGGGGACTCAATTCACCCCTCCACTTT	CASSPLRGLNSPLHF
TRBD1	.	TRBV2	TRBJ1-1	TGTGCCAGCGACCAGGGGGCTGTAGGAACTGAAGCTTTCTTT	CASDQGAVGTEAFF
TRBD2	.	TRBV19	TRBJ2-7	TGTGCCAGTAGTTCTCCCGGGACTAGCCGTACCTACGAGCAGTACTTC	CASSSPGTSRTYEQYF
.	.	TRBV6-5	TRBJ2-2	TGTGCCAGCAGTTACTCGATACAGGGTGGGACCGGGGAGCTGTTTTTT	CASSYSIQGGTGELFF
.	.	TRBV5-1	TRBJ1-1	TGCGCCAGCAGTCAAAACAGGGAGAACACTGAAGCTTTCTTT	CASSQNRENTEAFF
.	.	TRBV4-3	TRBJ2-1	TGCGCCAGCAGCCAAGGGATAGGGGGAACCTACAATGAGCAGTTCTTC	CASSQGIGGTYNEQFF
TRBD1	.	TRBV7-3	TRBJ2-7	TGTGCCAGCAGCCTCCAATCCCGGGACAGTCCCACCTACGAGCAGTACTTC	CASSLQSRDSPTYEQYF
TRBD1	.	TRBV7-2	TRBJ2-2	TGTGCCAGCAGCAGGACAGGGGGGGGCACCGGGGAGCTGTTTTTT	CASSRTGGGTGELFF
TRBD1	.	TRBV7-2	TRBJ1-2	TGTGCCAGCAGCTTAGGGGGACAGGCGGTGGACTATGGCTACACCTTC	CASSLGGQAVDYGYTF
.	.	TRBV7-2	TRBJ1-6	TGTGCCAGCAGCTTAATCGGGCTGGGGCAGACCAATTCACCCCTCCACTTT	CASSLIGLGQTNSPLHF
TRBD2	.	TRBV4-1	TRBJ2-5	TGCGCCAGCAGCCAAGGACTAGCGGGAGTCAGGGAGACCCAGTACTTC	CASSQGLAGVRETQYF
TRBD1	few	TRBV9	TRBJ1-2	TGTGCCAGCAGTAATACAGGGGATTGGTGGGGCTACACCTTC	CASSNTGDWWGYTF
TRBD1	few	TRBV6-5	TRBJ1-1	TGTGCCAGCAGTCCGGGACAGGGTCTTACTGAAGCTTTCTTT	CASSPGQGLTEAFF
.	.	TRBV9	TRBJ2-2	TGTGCCAGCAGCGTAGCTGGGGGCCCGAACACCGGGGAGCTGTTTTTT	CASSVAGGPNTGELFF
TRBD2	.	TRBV18	TRBJ2-1	TGTGCCAGCTCACTCCTTAAGACTAGCGGGAGATTTAATGAGCAGTTCTTC	CASSLLKTSGRFNEQFF
.	.	TRBV15	TRBJ1-3	TGTGCCACCTCAAGTGGACTGCTCTCTGGAAACACCATATATTTT	CATSSGLLSGNTIYF
TRBD1	.	TRBV27	TRBJ2-7	TGTGCCAGCAGCCATTCGACAGGGGACGAGCAGTACTTC	CASSHSTGDEQYF
TRBD1	few	TRBV6-5	TRBJ2-7	TGTGCCAGCAGTTACTCGGAGACAGGGACCCGGGAGCAGTACTTC	CASSYSETGTREQYF
TRBD1	once	TRBV5-4	TRBJ1-1	TGTGCCAGCAGCTATAGGGACAGGGGGCGGCTGAGCACTGAAGCTTTCTTT	CASSYRDRGRLSTEAFF
.	.	TRBV7-2	TRBJ2-7	TGTGCCAGCAGCTTAGCGTCTGGAGGGGCCGGCTACGAGCAGTACTTC	CASSLASGGAGYEQYF
.	once	TRBV4-3	TRBJ1-4	TGCGCCAGCAGCCAAGATCGTACAACTAATGAAAAACTGTTTTTT	CASSQDRTTNEKLFF
TRBD1	.	TRBV6-5	TRBJ1-3	TGTGCCAGCAGAGTAAATCGGGACAGCGGAAACACCATATATTTT	CASRVNRDSGNTIYF
.	.	TRBV18	TRBJ1-1	TGTGCCAGCTCGCCGGACAGCATGAACACTGAAGCTTTCTTT	CASSPDSMNTEAFF
TRBD1	once	TRBV5-1	TRBJ2-2	TGCGCCAGCAGCCGTGGGACAGGGGGAACCGGGGAGCTGTTTTTT	CASSRGTGGTGELFF
.	.	TRBV3-1/TRBV3-2	TRBJ2-1	TGTGCCAGCAGCCGCGGGACCATCTACAATGAGCAGTTCTTC	CASSRGTIYNEQFF
.	.	TRBV10-3	TRBJ1-2	TGTGCCACCCAACCGACAGCAACCTATGGCTACACCTTC	CATQPTATYGYTF
.	.	TRBV27	TRBJ2-1	TGTGCCAGCAGTTTCCCAGGCAATGAGCAGTTCTTC	CASSFPGNEQFF
.	.	TRBV7-9	TRBJ2-3	TGTGCCAGCGGTTCTACAGGGAGGCAGTATTTT	CASGSTGRQYF
.	.	TRBV25-1	TRBJ2-5	TGTGCCAGCAGTGAAAAGGGGACATCGAGAGAGACCCAGTACTTC	CASSEKGTSRETQYF
TRBD1	.	TRBV3-1/TRBV3-2	TRBJ1-1	TGTGCCAGCAGCCCTCGACAGGGGGCAGTTGAGGGCACTGAAGCTTTCTTT	CASSPRQGAVEGTEAFF
TRBD1	.	TRBV28	TRBJ1-3	TGTGCCAGCAGCCCTGCGGACAGGGGATCAAGAAACACCATATATTTT	CASSPADRGSRNTIYF
.	.	TRBV7-9	TRBJ2-3	TGTGCCAGCAGCTTATCGCGTGTTCGGGGAGGCACAGATACGCAGTATTTT	CASSLSRVRGGTDTQYF
.	.	TRBV19	TRBJ2-1	TGTGCCAGTAGTATAGATCAGGGGCCGACCTCCTACAATGAGCAGTTCTTC	CASSIDQGPTSYNEQFF
.	.	TRBV6-1	TRBJ2-7	TGTGCCAGCAGTGAGGTGGACTACTACGAGCAGTACTTC	CASSEVDYYEQYF
TRBD2	.	TRBV25-1	TRBJ2-5	TGTGCCAGCAGTCCCCTCTCGGGGGGCCAAGAGACCCAGTACTTC	CASSPLSGGQETQYF
TRBD2	.	TRBV28	TRBJ2-1	TGTGCCAGCAGTGGCGGGACTAGCGGGAGCCCTAAGCAGTTCTTC	CASSGGTSGSPKQFF
.	.	TRBV10-1	TRBJ1-2	TGCGCCAGCAGTGACGCAAGGGCAGGGAATGGGTATGGCTACACCTTC	CASSDARAGNGYGYTF
.	few	TRBV6-5	TRBJ1-6	TGTGCCAGCAGGCTGGCAGGGGCTAATTCACCCCTCCACTTT	CASRLAGANSPLHF
TRBD1	.	TRBV28	TRBJ1-1	TGTGCCAGCAGTTCCTTTGACAGGGGGGACACTGAAGCTTTCTTT	CASSSFDRGDTEAFF